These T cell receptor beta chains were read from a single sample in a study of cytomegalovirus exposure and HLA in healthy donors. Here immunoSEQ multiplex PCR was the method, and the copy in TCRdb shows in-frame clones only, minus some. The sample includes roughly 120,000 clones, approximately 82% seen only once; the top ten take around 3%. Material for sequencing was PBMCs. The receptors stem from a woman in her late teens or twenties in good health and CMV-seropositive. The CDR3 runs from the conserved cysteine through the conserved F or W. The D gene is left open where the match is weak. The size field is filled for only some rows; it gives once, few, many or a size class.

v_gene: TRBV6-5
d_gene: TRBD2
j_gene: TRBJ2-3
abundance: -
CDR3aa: CASSRLAGITDTQYF
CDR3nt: TGTGCTAGCAGTAGGCTAGCGGGGATCACAGATACGCAGTATTTT

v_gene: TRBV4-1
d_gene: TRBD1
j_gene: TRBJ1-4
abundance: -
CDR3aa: CASSGQGAEIPNEKLFF
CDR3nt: TGCGCCAGCAGCGGACAGGGGGCAGAGATTCCTAATGAAAAACTGTTTTTT

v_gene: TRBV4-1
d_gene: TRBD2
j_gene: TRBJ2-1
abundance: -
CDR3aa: CASSQALAGIDEQFF
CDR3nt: TGCGCCAGCAGCCAAGCTCTAGCGGGGATAGATGAGCAGTTCTTC

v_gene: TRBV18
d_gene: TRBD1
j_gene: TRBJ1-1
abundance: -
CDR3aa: CASSPGQILNTEAFF
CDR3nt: TGTGCCAGCTCACCGGGACAGATTCTGAACACTGAAGCTTTCTTT

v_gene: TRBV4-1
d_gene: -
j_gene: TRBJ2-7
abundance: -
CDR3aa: CASSQVTAGLYEQYF
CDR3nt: TGCGCCAGCAGCCAAGTTACGGCAGGCTTATACGAGCAGTACTTC

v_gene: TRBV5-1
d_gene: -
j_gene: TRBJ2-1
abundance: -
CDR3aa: CASSLAAAEQFF
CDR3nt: TGCGCCAGCAGCTTGGCCGCGGCTGAGCAGTTCTTC

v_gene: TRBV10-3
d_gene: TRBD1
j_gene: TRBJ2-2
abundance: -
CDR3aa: CAISEWKGAANTGELFF
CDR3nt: TGTGCCATCAGTGAGTGGAAGGGGGCCGCTAACACCGGGGAGCTGTTTTTT

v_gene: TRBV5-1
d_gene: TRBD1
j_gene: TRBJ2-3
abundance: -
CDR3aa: CASSLGQGLDTQYF
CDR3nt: TGCGCCAGCAGCTTGGGACAGGGCCTTGATACGCAGTATTTT

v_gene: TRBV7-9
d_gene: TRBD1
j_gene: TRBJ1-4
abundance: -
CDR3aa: CASSPAGTGFEKLFF
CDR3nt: TGTGCCAGCAGCCCTGCCGGGACAGGGTTCGAAAAACTGTTTTTT

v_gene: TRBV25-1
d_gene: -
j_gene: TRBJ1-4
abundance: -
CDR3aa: CASSESQFATNEKLFF
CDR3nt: TGTGCCAGCAGTGAATCCCAGTTCGCAACTAATGAAAAACTGTTTTTT

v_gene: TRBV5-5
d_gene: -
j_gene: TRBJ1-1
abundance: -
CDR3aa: CASSFRAGVTEAFF
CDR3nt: TGTGCCAGCAGCTTTAGGGCAGGGGTCACTGAAGCTTTCTTT

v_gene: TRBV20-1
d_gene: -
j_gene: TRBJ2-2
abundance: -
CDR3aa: CSAPTSGELFF
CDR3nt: TGCAGTGCCCCTACTTCCGGGGAGCTGTTTTTT

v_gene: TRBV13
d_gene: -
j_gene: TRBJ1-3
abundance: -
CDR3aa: CASSRAGAGNTIYF
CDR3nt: TGTGCCAGCAGCCGAGCAGGGGCTGGAAACACCATATATTTT

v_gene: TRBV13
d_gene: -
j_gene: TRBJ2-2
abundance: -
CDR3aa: CASSRETGELFF
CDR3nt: TGTGCCAGCAGCCGGGAGACCGGGGAGCTGTTTTTT

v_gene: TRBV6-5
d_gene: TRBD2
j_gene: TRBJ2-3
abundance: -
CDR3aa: CASSYGGLAADTQYF
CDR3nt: TGTGCCAGCAGTTATGGGGGACTAGCTGCAGATACGCAGTATTTT

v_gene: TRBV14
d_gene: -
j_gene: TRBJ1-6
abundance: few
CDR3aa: CASSQLQGGLSPLHF
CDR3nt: TGTGCCAGCAGCCAACTACAGGGTGGTCTCTCACCCCTCCACTTT

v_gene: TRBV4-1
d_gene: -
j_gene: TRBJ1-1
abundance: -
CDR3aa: CASSPVGPNPEAFF
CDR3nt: TGCGCCAGCAGCCCAGTGGGGCCAAACCCTGAAGCTTTCTTT

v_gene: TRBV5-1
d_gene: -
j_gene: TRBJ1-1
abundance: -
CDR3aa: CASSPGGTEAFF
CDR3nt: TGCGCCAGCAGCCCGGGGGGGACTGAAGCTTTCTTT

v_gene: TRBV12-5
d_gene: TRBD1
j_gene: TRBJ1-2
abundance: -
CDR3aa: CASGLSYRGNGYTF
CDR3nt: TGTGCTAGTGGTTTGTCTTACAGGGGGAATGGCTACACCTTC

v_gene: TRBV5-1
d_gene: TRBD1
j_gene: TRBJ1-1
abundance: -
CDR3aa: CASSSDRGYTEAFF
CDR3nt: TGCGCCAGCTCCTCGGACAGGGGGTACACTGAAGCTTTCTTT

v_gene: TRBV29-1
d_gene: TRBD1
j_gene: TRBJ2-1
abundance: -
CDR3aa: CSVLTGGLVEQFF
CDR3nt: TGCAGCGTGTTGACAGGGGGCCTCGTTGAGCAGTTCTTC

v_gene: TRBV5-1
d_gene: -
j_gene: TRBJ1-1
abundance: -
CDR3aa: CASSLEGGGTEAFF
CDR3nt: TGCGCCAGCAGCTTGGAGGGGGGAGGGACTGAAGCTTTCTTT

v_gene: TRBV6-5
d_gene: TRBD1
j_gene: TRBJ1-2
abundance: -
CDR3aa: CASSYARGLDGYTF
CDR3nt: TGTGCCAGCAGTTACGCCAGGGGGCTGGATGGCTACACCTTC

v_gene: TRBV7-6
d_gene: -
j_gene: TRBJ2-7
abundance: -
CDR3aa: CASSLTDSPYEQYF
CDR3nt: TGTGCCAGCAGCTTAACGGACAGCCCCTACGAGCAGTACTTC

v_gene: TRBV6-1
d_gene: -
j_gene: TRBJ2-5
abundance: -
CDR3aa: CASSERASGSPREETQYF
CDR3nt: TGTGCCAGCAGTGAACGGGCGAGCGGGTCTCCACGTGAAGAGACCCAGTACTTC

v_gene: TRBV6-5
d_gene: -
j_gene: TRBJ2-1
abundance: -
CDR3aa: CASSTGTPNYNEQFF
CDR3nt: TGTGCCAGCAGTACCGGGACTCCTAACTACAATGAGCAGTTCTTC

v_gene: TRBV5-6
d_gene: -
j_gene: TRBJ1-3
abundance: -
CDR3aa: CASRGSGNTIYF
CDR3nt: TGTGCCAGCCGAGGCTCTGGAAACACCATATATTTT

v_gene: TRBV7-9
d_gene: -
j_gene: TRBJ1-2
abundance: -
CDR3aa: CASSSPGQVPNYGYTF
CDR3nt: TGTGCCAGCAGCTCCCCTGGACAAGTGCCTAACTATGGCTACACCTTC

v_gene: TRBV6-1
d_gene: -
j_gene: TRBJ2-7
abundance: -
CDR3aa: CASSGSGTVSSYEQYF
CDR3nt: TGTGCCAGCAGTGGATCCGGGACTGTAAGCTCCTACGAGCAGTACTTC

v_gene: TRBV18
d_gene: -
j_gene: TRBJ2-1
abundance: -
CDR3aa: CASSPRDSSSYNEQFF
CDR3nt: TGTGCCAGCTCGCCAAGGGACTCAAGCTCCTACAATGAGCAGTTCTTC

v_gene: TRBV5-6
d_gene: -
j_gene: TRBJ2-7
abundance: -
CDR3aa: CASSLGILQSEQYF
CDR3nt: TGTGCCAGCAGCTTGGGGATTCTACAGTCCGAGCAGTACTTC

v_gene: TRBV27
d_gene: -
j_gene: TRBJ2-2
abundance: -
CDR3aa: CASGLQGFKSETGELFF
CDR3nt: TGTGCCAGCGGGTTACAGGGTTTCAAGTCGGAGACTGGGGAGCTGTTTTTT

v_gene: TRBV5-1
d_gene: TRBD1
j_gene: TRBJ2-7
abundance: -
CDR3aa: CASTPGQGLGEQYF
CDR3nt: TGCGCCAGCACACCGGGACAGGGGCTAGGCGAGCAGTACTTC

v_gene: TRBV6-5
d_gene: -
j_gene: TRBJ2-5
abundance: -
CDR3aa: CASKGPQETQYF
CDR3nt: TGTGCCAGCAAGGGGCCGCAAGAGACCCAGTACTTC

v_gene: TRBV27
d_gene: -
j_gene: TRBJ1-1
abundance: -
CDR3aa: CASSLAGLNTEAFF
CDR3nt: TGTGCCAGCAGTTTGGCGGGCCTGAACACTGAAGCTTTCTTT

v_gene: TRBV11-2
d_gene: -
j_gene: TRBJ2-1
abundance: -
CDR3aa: CASSLWGGQGFF
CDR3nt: TGTGCCAGCAGCTTATGGGGCGGTCAGGGATTCTTC

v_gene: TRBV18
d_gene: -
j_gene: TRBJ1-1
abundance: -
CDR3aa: CASSPPESNTEAFF
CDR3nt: TGTGCCAGCTCACCTCCGGAGTCGAACACTGAAGCTTTCTTT